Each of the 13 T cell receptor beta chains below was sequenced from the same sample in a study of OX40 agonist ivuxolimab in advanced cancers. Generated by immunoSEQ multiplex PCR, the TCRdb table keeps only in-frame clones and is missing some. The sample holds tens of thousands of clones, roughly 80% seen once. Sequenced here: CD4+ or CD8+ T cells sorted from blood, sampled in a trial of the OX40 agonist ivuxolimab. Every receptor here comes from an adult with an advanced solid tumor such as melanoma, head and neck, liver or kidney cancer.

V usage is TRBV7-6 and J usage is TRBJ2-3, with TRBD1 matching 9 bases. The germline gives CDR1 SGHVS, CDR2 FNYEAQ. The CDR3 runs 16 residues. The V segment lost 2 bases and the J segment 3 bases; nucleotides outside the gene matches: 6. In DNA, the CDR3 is TGTGCCAGCAGCTTAACGGGACAGGGATTGACAGATACGCAGTATTTT. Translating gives CASSLTGQGLTDTQYF.

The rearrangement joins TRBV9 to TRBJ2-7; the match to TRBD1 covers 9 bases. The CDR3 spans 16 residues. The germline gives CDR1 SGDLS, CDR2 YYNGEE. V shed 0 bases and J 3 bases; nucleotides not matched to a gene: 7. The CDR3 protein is CASSVGLGQGNYEQYF. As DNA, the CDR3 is TGTGCCAGCAGCGTAGGTTTGGGACAGGGTAACTACGAGCAGTACTTC.

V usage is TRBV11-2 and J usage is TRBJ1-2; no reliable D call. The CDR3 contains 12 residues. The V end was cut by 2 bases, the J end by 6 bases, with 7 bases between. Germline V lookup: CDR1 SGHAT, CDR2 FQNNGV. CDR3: CASSLNTDGYTF. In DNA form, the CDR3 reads TGTGCCAGCAGCTTAAACACCGATGGCTACACCTTC.

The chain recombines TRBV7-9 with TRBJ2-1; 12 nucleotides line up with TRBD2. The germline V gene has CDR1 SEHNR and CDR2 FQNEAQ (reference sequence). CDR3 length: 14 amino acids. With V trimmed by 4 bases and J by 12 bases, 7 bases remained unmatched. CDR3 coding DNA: TGTGCCAGCAGCTCTAGCGGGAGGGCCGGTGGGCAGTTCTTC. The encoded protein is CASSSSGRAGGQFF.

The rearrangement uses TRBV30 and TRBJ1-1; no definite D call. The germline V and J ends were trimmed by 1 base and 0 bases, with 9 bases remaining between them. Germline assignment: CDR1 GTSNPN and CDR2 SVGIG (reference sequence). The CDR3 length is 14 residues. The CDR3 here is CAWSGSVMNTEAFF. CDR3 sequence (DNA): TGTGCCTGGAGTGGGTCAGTTATGAACACTGAAGCTTTCTTT.

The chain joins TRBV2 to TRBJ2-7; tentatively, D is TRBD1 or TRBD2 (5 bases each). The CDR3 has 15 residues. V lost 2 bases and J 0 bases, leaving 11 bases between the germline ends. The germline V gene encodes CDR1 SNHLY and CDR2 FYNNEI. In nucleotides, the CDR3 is TGTGCCAGCAGTGAAAAAGGGGAGAGCTCCTACGAGCAGTACTTC. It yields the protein CASSEKGESSYEQYF.

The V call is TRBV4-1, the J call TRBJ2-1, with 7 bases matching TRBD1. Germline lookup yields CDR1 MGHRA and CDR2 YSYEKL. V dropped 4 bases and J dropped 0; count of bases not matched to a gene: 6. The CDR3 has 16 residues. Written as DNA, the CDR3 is TGCGCCAGCAGCCCGCCGGGACAGAGCTCCTACAATGAGCAGTTCTTC. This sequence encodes CASSPPGQSSYNEQFF.

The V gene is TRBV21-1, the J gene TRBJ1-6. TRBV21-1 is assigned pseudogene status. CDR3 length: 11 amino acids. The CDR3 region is CASSKRQPLHF. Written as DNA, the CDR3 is TGTGCCAGCAGCAAAAGGCAGCCCCTCCACTTT.

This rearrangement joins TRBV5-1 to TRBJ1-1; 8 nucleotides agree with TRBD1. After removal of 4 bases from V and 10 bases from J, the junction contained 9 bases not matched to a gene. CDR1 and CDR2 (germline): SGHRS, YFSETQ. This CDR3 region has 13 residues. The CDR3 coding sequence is TGCGCCAGCAGCCCGGACAGGGTTGGGGTAGCTTTCTTT. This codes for CASSPDRVGVAFF. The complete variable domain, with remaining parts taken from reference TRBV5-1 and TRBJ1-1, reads KAGVTQTPRYLIKTRGQQVTLSCSPISGHRSVSWYQQTPGQGLQFLFEYFSETQRNKGNFPGRFSGRQFSNSRSEMNVSTLELGDSALYLCASSPDRVGVAFFGQGTRLTVV.

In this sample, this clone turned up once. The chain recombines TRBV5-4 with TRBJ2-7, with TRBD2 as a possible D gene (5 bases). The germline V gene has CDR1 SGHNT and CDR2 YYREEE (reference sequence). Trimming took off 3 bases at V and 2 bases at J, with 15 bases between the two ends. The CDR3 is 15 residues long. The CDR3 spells CASSWGADLTYEQYF. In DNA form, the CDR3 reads TGTGCCAGCAGCTGGGGAGCGGACCTGACCTACGAGCAGTACTTC.

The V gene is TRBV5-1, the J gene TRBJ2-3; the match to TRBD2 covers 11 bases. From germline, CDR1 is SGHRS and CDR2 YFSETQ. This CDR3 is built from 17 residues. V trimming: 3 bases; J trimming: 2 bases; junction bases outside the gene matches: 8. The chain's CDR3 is CASSWPLAGGSTDTQYF. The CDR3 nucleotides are TGCGCCAGCAGCTGGCCCCTAGCGGGGGGATCCACAGATACGCAGTATTTT. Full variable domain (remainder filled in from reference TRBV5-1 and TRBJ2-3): KAGVTQTPRYLIKTRGQQVTLSCSPISGHRSVSWYQQTPGQGLQFLFEYFSETQRNKGNFPGRFSGRQFSNSRSEMNVSTLELGDSALYLCASSWPLAGGSTDTQYFGPGTRLTVL.

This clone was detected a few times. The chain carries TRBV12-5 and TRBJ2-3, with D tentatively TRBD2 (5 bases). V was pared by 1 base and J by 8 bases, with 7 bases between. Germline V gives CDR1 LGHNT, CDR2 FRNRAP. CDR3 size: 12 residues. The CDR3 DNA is TGTGCTAGTGGTTTGGGGGAGCGTACGCAGTATTTT. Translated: CASGLGERTQYF.

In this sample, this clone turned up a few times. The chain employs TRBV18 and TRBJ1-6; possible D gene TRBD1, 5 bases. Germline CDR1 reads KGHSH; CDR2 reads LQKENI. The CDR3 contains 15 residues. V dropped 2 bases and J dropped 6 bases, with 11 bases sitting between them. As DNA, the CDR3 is TGTGCCAGCTCACCATCCGGGGCACTTAATTCACCCCTCCACTTT. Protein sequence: CASSPSGALNSPLHF. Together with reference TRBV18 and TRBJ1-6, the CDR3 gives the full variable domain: NAGVMQNPRHLVRRRGQEARLRCSPMKGHSHVYWYRQLPEEGLKFMVYLQKENIIDESGMPKERFSAEFPKEGPSILRIQQVVRGDSAAYFCASSPSGALNSPLHFGNGTRLTVT.